Reported below is one TCR beta chain. Its antigen is still unknown. Germline CDR1 SGHRS, CDR2 YFSETQ. This CDR3 spans 12 amino acids. V was clipped by 3 bases and J by 12 bases, with 16 bases between them. This sample stems from a study of shared clonotypes between healthy human individuals. General observations from the study: Researchers found naive subsets generally carried larger estimated richness than memory subsets.

The run depth of the assay was deep. Sequenced by immunoSEQ multiplex PCR; TCRdb stores in-frame clones only, minus some. The table lists approximately 530,000 clones, 95% to 97% of them singletons. Sequenced sample: naive CD4+ T cells sorted from blood. Specified subset: CD45RA+ positively selected. This chain connects TRBV5-1 to TRBJ2-7, with TRBD2 as a possible D gene (5 bases). This receptor was taken from a woman aged 25-40 years in good health. CDR3 sequence reads: CASSSGNRDRYF. CDR3 DNA: TGCGCCAGCAGCTCGGGGAATCGGGATCGGTACTTC.